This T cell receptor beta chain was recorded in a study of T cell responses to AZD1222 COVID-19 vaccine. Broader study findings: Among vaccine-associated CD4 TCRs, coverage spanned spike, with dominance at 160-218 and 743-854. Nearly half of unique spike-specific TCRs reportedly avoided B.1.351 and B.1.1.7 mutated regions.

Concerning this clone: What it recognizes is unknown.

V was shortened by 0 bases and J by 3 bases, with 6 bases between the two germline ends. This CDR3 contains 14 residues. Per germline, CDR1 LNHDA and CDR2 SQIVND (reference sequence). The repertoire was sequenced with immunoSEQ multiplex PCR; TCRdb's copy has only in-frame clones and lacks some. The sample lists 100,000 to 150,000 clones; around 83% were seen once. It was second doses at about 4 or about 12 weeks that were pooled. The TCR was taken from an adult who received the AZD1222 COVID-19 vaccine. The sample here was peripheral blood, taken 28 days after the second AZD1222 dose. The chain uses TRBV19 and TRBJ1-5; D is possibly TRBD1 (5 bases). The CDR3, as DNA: TGTGCCAGTAGTATAGAAGGGGCCAATCAGCCCCAGCATTTT. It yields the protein CASSIEGANQPQHF.